Shown below are 6 T cell receptor beta chains from a single sample sequenced in a study of immune evolution from preneoplasia to lung adenocarcinoma. This table comes from immunoSEQ multiplex PCR, and its TCRdb copy is limited to in-frame clones, with some not included. The table lists tens of thousands of clones, about 74% of them singletons. The sample was FFPE invasive lung adenocarcinoma tissue. These receptors came from a person aged 55-75 years with lung adenocarcinoma.

This chain connects TRBV18 to TRBJ1-1, with 8 bases aligning to TRBD1. The trim removed 10 bases at V and 1 base at J, leaving 8 bases unmatched. There are 14 residues in the CDR3. Germline V gene data show CDR1 as KGHSH and CDR2 as LQKENI. In DNA, the CDR3 is TGTGCCATTCGAACCGGGACAGGGAACACTGAAGCTTTCTTT. Translating it yields CAIRTGTGNTEAFF. The variable domain in full, completed from reference TRBV18 and TRBJ1-1, reads NAGVMQNPRHLVRRRGQEARLRCSPMKGHSHVYWYRQLPEEGLKFMVYLQKENIIDESGMPKERFSAEFPKEGPSILRIQQVVRGDSAAYFCAIRTGTGNTEAFFGQGTRLTVV.

With respect to this clone: The sample carries other DNA sequences with the same CDR3. The chain uses TRBV5-1 and TRBJ2-1; 7 bases line up with TRBD1. This CDR3 region has 15 residues. Germline CDR1 is SGHRS and CDR2 is YFSETQ. Trimming at V came to 0 bases and at J to 3 bases, leaving 3 bases not matched to a gene. The chain's CDR3 is CASSLVQGVYNEQFF. The CDR3, as DNA: TGCGCCAGCAGCTTGGTGCAGGGGGTCTACAATGAGCAGTTCTTC.

The chain combines TRBV2 with TRBJ2-2; a weak D match, TRBD2 (5 bases). Germline CDR1 reads SNHLY; CDR2 reads FYNNEI. The ends were cut back, 8 bases at V and 0 bases at J, with 13 bases in the middle. The CDR3 is made up of 15 amino acids. The CDR3, as DNA: TGTGCCAGCCGAAGGGAGCGATCGAACACCGGGGAGCTGTTTTTT. This encodes CASRRERSNTGELFF.

This chain joins TRBV27 and TRBJ1-1, with TRBD1 as a possible D gene (5 bases). The CDR3 is 14 residues long. The germline V gene encodes CDR1 MNHEY and CDR2 SMNVEV (reference sequence). Trimming stripped 6 bases from V and 6 bases from J, with 17 bases between. CDR3 in amino acids: CASSPLGTRSEAFF. The CDR3 coding sequence is TGTGCCAGCAGCCCACTGGGGACCAGGTCTGAAGCTTTCTTT.

Notes on this clone: This specimen includes other DNA sequences encoding the same CDR3. The CDR3 reads CASSSHYEQYF. The CDR3 coding sequence is TGTGCCAGCAGTAGTCACTACGAGCAGTACTTC. The chain carries TRBV28 and TRBJ2-7; the D is unclear. The germline V and J ends were trimmed by 5 bases and 3 bases, with 5 bases remaining between them. Germline V lookup: CDR1 MDHEN, CDR2 SYDVKM. There are 11 residues in the CDR3.

This chain's CDR3 is CASSLDFPGTSGIRNNEQFF. In DNA, the CDR3 is TGTGCCAGCAGCTTAGATTTCCCCGGGACTAGCGGGATTCGAAACAATGAGCAGTTCTTC. This rearrangement joins TRBV11-2 to TRBJ2-1; 13 bases are a match to TRBD2. V shed 0 bases and J 5 bases; nucleotides not matched to a gene: 13. The CDR3 is 20 residues long. CDR1 SGHAT and CDR2 FQNNGV come from the germline V gene.